This entry lists 15 T cell receptor beta chains sequenced from one sample in a study of T-cell reconstitution after alpha-beta-depleted transplantation in children. Preparing the TCRbeta library involved the use of unique molecular identifiers. TCRdb processed the PCR reads anew with MiXCR; each CDR3 protein has one entry. The sample shows some 640,000 distinct CDR3 sequences, roughly 15% of them seen only once. Sequenced here: PBMCs from the stem cell graft donor, sampled from the stem cell graft. These receptors were obtained from a human donor who donated a stem cell graft to a child with acute myeloid leukemia.

This clonotype showed up just a few times. The chain uses TRBV9 and TRBJ2-7; 9 nucleotides line up with TRBD1. This CDR3 has 17 residues. The germline V gene encodes CDR1 SGDLS and CDR2 YYNGEE. J gave up 0 bases and V 4 bases, and 11 bases lay outside the gene matches. In nucleotides, the CDR3 is TGTGCCAGCAGCCCAGGACAGGGGCACCCAAGCTCCTACGAGCAGTACTTC. It translates to CASSPGQGHPSSYEQYF.

This clonotype was recorded at least ten times. An end of the junction differs from the germline gene, which may be a read error. The V gene is TRBV28, the J gene TRBJ1-2; possibly TRBD1 for D (6 bases). The length of the CDR3 is 11 residues. Germline V gene lookup returns CDR1 MDHEN and CDR2 SYDVKM. DNA of the CDR3: TGTGGCCTAAGGACAGCGGCGGGCGTAGCCTTC. This codes for CGLRTAAGVAF.

This clonotype was counted a few times. The gene calls are TRBV7-2 and TRBJ2-5; D is uncertain. The CDR3 is 14 residues long. V was shortened by 3 bases and J by 2 bases, with 10 bases between the two germline ends. From germline, CDR1 is SGHTA and CDR2 FQGNSA. The CDR3 sequence: CASSFKGLQETQYF. For the CDR3, the DNA is TGTGCCAGCAGCTTCAAGGGCCTACAAGAGACCCAGTACTTC.

This chain connects TRBV28 to TRBJ2-3, with no clear D. V was pared by 2 bases and J by 1 base, with 7 bases between. Looked up from germline, CDR1 is MDHEN and CDR2 is SYDVKM. The CDR3 extends over 14 amino acids. The CDR3 DNA sequence: TGTGCCAGCAGTTTACCAATTGGCACAGATACGCAGTATTTT. Protein product: CASSLPIGTDTQYF.

The rearrangement links TRBV28 to TRBJ1-1; possibly TRBD1 for D (6 bases). The germline V gene encodes CDR1 MDHEN and CDR2 SYDVKM. The CDR3 is 16 amino acids. V was clipped by 4 bases and J by 1 base, with 16 bases between them. CDR3 bases: TGTGCCAGCAGTTCCCCGGGGGCAGGAACGAACACTGAAGCTTTCTTT. Residues: CASSSPGAGTNTEAFF.

This clonotype has ten or more counts. J is TRBJ1-5 and V is TRBV20-1; 11 nucleotides line up with TRBD1. Trimming at V came to 3 bases and at J to 2 bases, leaving 6 bases not matched to a gene. The CDR3 covers 16 residues. The germline V gene encodes CDR1 DFQATT and CDR2 SNEGSKA (reference sequence). The CDR3 spells CSARGQGGGGNQPQHF. DNA of the CDR3: TGCAGTGCTAGGGGACAGGGGGGAGGTGGCAATCAGCCCCAGCATTTT.

CDR3 sequence reads: CASSFYGSGPLHF. CDR3 bases: TGTGCCAGCAGTTTTTACGGGTCAGGGCCCCTCCACTTT. The chain carries TRBV12-3 or TRBV12-4 and TRBJ1-6; tentatively, D is TRBD1 (5 bases). CDR3 length: 13 residues. The V end lost 3 bases, the J end lost 13 bases, and 13 bases lay between the germline ends.

This clonotype was picked up a small number of times. The chain uses TRBV15 and TRBJ1-2, with 7 bases that match TRBD1. This CDR3 spans 17 amino acids. Germline V gives CDR1 LNHNV, CDR2 YYDKDF (reference sequence). V lost 3 bases to trimming and J lost 5 bases; unmatched junction nucleotides: 15. The CDR3 region is CATSSPDRARGAYGYTF. The CDR3 DNA reads as TGTGCCACCAGCAGCCCAGACAGGGCAAGAGGGGCTTATGGCTACACCTTC.

V and J are TRBV7-6 and TRBJ2-1; 9 bases line up with TRBD2. The ends lost 4 bases at V and 7 bases at J; junction bases unmatched: 14. Per germline, CDR1 SGHVS and CDR2 FNYEAQ. CDR3 length equals 17 residues. The CDR3: CASSSSGTSPRGNEQFF. The CDR3, as DNA: TGTGCCAGCAGCTCCAGCGGGACTAGCCCCAGAGGGAATGAGCAGTTCTTC.

This clonotype was picked up many times. The gene calls are TRBV20-1 and TRBJ2-7; 9 bases agree with TRBD1. Germline CDR1 is DFQATT and CDR2 is SNEGSKA (reference sequence). The V gene end was trimmed by 0 bases and the J gene end by 5 bases; junction bases not matched to a gene: 8. CDR3 length: 15 residues. Written as DNA, the CDR3 is TGCAGTGCTAGAGATCCGAAGGGACAGGGTAACGAGCAGTACTTC. This gives the protein CSARDPKGQGNEQYF.

This clonotype was seen only a few times. The J gene is TRBJ2-1, the V gene TRBV4-3, with TRBD2 matching 7 bases. CDR3 size: 14 residues. V gave up 0 bases and J gave up 10 bases; unmatched junction bases: 6. CDR1 is LGHNA, CDR2 YSLEER, per germline. The CDR3, as DNA: TGCGCCAGCAGCCAAGAAGTCGGGGGGAAAGAGCAGTTCTTC. The encoded protein is CASSQEVGGKEQFF.

This clonotype appeared many times. The chain has TRBV5-6 and TRBJ2-5; D not certain. This CDR3 has 13 residues. The germline gives CDR1 SGHDT, CDR2 YYEEEE. V lost 2 bases and J 2 bases, leaving 7 bases between the germline ends. CDR3 DNA sequence: TGTGCCAGCAGCTTCACGGAGCAAGAGACCCAGTACTTC. Translating it yields CASSFTEQETQYF.

V gene TRBV11-3 combines with J gene TRBJ2-5; 9 positions match TRBD1. The CDR3 totals 14 residues. V lost 3 bases to trimming and J lost 3 bases; unmatched junction nucleotides: 2. CDR1 and CDR2 from the germline V gene are SGHNT and YENEEA. The CDR3 DNA reads as TGTGCCAGCAGCTTTAGACAGGGGGAAGAGACCCAGTACTTC. Protein product: CASSFRQGEETQYF.

The V call is TRBV13, the J call TRBJ1-6; 8 bases map to TRBD1. Germline CDR1 and CDR2: PRHDT and FYEKMQ (reference sequence). V lost 0 bases to trimming and J lost 10 bases; unmatched junction nucleotides: 11. The CDR3 totals 17 residues. This CDR3 reads CASSLGPTLTGVSPLHF. DNA for the CDR3: TGTGCCAGCAGCTTAGGGCCGACCCTGACAGGGGTGTCACCCCTCCACTTT.

The sample holds many counts of this clonotype. The chain employs TRBV29-1 and TRBJ2-2; unclear D gene. CDR1 and CDR2 (germline): SQVTM, ANQGSEA. The CDR3 has 15 amino acids. Trimming removed 7 bases from V and 1 base from J, with 16 bases in between. The CDR3 loop reads CSARLGFMNTGELFF. In DNA, the CDR3 is TGCAGCGCTAGGTTGGGATTTATGAACACCGGGGAGCTGTTTTTT.